This section outlines one T cell receptor beta chain sequence together with its context. Its cognate antigen is unknown. The assay used deep level. DNA at 150 to 200 ng, tens of thousands of T cell genomes, went into sorted-subset replicate PCRs. Assay: immunoSEQ multiplex PCR; the TCRdb copy retains only in-frame clones and omits some. The sample yields over a million clones, roughly 96% seen once. Unmatched junction bases numbered 8, after V lost 5 bases and J lost 4 bases. Germline V gene lookup returns CDR1 WNHNN and CDR2 SYGVQD (reference sequence). The CDR3 runs to 15 residues. The data belong to a study of shared clonotypes between healthy human individuals. Study-wide findings and caveats: Naive CD4 clonotypes were shared across a handful of donors at 4% to 5%.

This chain uses TRBV10-1 with TRBJ2-1, with TRBD1 matching over 7 bases. This receptor was identified in a man younger than 40 in good health. The sequencing input was naive CD4+ T cells sorted from blood. Subset: CD45RA+ positively selected. The CDR3 bases are TGCGCCAGCAGTCCGACGGGACAGCAATACAATGAGCAGTTCTTC. It encodes CASSPTGQQYNEQFF.